Below are 7 T cell receptor beta chains sequenced from a single sample in a study of OX40 agonist ivuxolimab in advanced cancers. Sequencing was performed with immunoSEQ multiplex PCR; in TCRdb, only in-frame clones are kept and a portion is missing. The table lists fewer than 25,000 clones, approximately 87% of them singletons. Sequenced here: CD4+ or CD8+ T cells sorted from blood, sampled in a trial of the OX40 agonist ivuxolimab. Receptor source: an adult with an advanced solid tumor such as melanoma, head and neck, liver or kidney cancer.

This rearrangement joins TRBV11-2 to TRBJ2-6, with a weak D call TRBD2 (6 bases). V lost 5 bases and J 2 bases, leaving 19 bases between the germline ends. CDR1 is SGHAT and CDR2 is FQNNGV in the germline V gene. The CDR3 loop spans 18 amino acids. The CDR3 DNA follows: TGTGCCAGCAGCCAGATTGGTTATCCGGGGGCTGGGGCCAACGTCCTGACTTTC. Translating it yields CASSQIGYPGAGANVLTF.

CDR3 amino acids: CASSPGISLEEQFF. CDR3 bases: TGTGCCAGCAGCCCGGGTATTTCTCTGGAAGAGCAGTTCTTC. The chain recombines TRBV5-8 with TRBJ2-1; D unresolved. Trimming pared 4 bases from V and 10 bases from J, leaving 18 bases between. Germline assignment: CDR1 SGHTS and CDR2 YDEGEE. The CDR3 has 14 amino acids.

The rearrangement uses TRBV11-3 and TRBJ1-5; perhaps TRBD1 as D (5 bases). Trimming shortened V by 1 base and J by 1 base, and 11 bases separated the two germline ends. CDR3 length equals 16 residues. Looked up from germline, CDR1 is SGHNT and CDR2 is YENEEA. The CDR3 region has the DNA TGTGCCAGCAGCTTAGTAGGTTGGGACAGCAATCAGCCCCAGCATTTT. Its protein product is CASSLVGWDSNQPQHF.

V is TRBV15 and J is TRBJ2-1; a weak D match, TRBD2 (5 bases). CDR3 length: 12 amino acids. Trimming cost V 6 bases and J 9 bases, with 12 bases left between them. Per the germline V gene, CDR1 is LNHNV and CDR2 is YYDKDF (reference sequence). The CDR3 protein is CATRPLASEQFF. Written as DNA, the CDR3 is TGTGCCACCAGGCCTCTAGCCAGTGAGCAGTTCTTC.

The CDR3 loop reads CASSQDWEDLGEQFF. The CDR3 DNA follows: TGTGCCAGCAGCCAAGATTGGGAGGACCTCGGTGAGCAGTTCTTC. This sequence joins TRBV14 and TRBJ2-1, with D maybe TRBD2 (6 bases). CDR3 length: 15 residues. V lost 0 bases to trimming and J lost 9 bases, with 15 bases between them. Germline V gene lookup returns CDR1 SGHDN and CDR2 FVKESK.

The chain couples TRBV19 to TRBJ1-2; a weak D match, TRBD1 (6 bases). The V end was cut by 3 bases, the J end by 3 bases, with 8 bases between. In germline, CDR1 is LNHDA, CDR2 SQIVND (reference sequence). The CDR3 length is 13 residues. The chain's CDR3 is CASSMWTDYGYTF. The CDR3 DNA reads TGTGCCAGTAGTATGTGGACAGACTATGGCTACACCTTC.

A few counts support this clone. The chain joins TRBV29-1 to TRBJ2-2, with D unresolved. Between the trimmed V and J ends, which lost 5 bases and 2 bases, there was a span of 9 bases. This CDR3 has 13 amino acids. Looked up from germline, CDR1 is SQVTM and CDR2 is ANQGSEA. The CDR3 reads CSVSALNTGELFF. CDR3 nucleotide sequence: TGCAGCGTTTCGGCCCTAAACACCGGGGAGCTGTTTTTT.